The present T cell receptor (beta chain) was sequenced within a study of blood T cell repertoires in COVID-19. Libraries were prepared by immunoSEQ multiplex PCR; TCRdb keeps only in-frame clonotypes and omits some of them. The data show about 130,000 clones, with roughly three quarters seen just once and 6% held by the top ten. The length of the CDR3 is 13 residues. Looked up from germline, CDR1 is LNHDA and CDR2 is SQIVND (reference sequence). V was shortened by 5 bases and J by 3 bases, with 8 bases between the two germline ends. This clonotype was sampled from a woman aged 45-65 years who had recovered from COVID-19. The sequenced sample consisted of PBMCs or T cells enriched from blood (not recorded which). The chain couples TRBV19 to TRBJ1-5; D unclear. CDR3 region: CASSVSVNQPQHF. CDR3 DNA: TGTGCCAGTAGTGTCTCAGTCAATCAGCCCCAGCATTTT.